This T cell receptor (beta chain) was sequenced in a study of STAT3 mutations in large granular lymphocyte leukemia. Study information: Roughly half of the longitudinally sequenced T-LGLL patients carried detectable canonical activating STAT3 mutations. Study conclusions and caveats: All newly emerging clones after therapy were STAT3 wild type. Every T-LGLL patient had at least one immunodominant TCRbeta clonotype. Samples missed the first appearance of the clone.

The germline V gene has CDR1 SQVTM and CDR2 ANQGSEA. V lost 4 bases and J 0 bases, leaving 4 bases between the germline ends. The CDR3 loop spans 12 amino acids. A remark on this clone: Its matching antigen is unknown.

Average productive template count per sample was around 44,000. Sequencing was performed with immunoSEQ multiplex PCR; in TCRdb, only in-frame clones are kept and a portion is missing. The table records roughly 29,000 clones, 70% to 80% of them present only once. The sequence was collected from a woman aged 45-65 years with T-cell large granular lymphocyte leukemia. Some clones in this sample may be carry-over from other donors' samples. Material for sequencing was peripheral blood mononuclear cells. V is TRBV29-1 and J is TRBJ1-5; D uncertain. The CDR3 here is CSVADSNQPQHF. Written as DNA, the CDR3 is TGCAGCGTTGCGGATAGCAATCAGCCCCAGCATTTT.